The 12 T cell receptor beta chains reported below all come from one sample, sequenced in a study of radiotherapy plus CTLA-4 blockade in lung cancer. The table came from immunoSEQ multiplex PCR; TCRdb's copy has only in-frame clones and leaves some out. The repertoire includes tens of thousands of clones, 70% to 85% of them detected once, and 3.2% sits in the top ten. The source was peripheral blood, collected from a patient treated with radiotherapy plus ipilimumab. The receptors originated from a human donor with non-small cell lung cancer who had a partial response to radiotherapy plus ipilimumab.

Turning to this clone: At one of its ends the junction is not consistent with the germline gene, which may arise from a read error. This rearrangement joins TRBV7-2 to TRBJ2-2; maybe TRBD2 (6 bases). Looked up from germline, CDR1 is SGHTA and CDR2 is FQGNSA. The CDR3 sequence is 17 residues long. The CDR3 DNA sequence: TGTGCCAGCAGCTCCCGAGGTGGAGGGACGAACACCGGGGGGCTGTTTTTT. It specifies CASSSRGGGTNTGGLFF.

This clone is a singleton in its sample. The genes are TRBV6-5 and TRBJ2-3; TRBD1 aligns across 9 bases. V trimming: 5 bases; J trimming: 4 bases; junction bases outside the gene matches: 4. Germline V gives CDR1 MNHEY, CDR2 SVGAGI. The CDR3 is 14 residues long. CDR3 protein: CASSPGTGSDTQYF. As DNA, the CDR3 is TGTGCCAGCAGTCCCGGGACAGGGTCAGATACGCAGTATTTT.

This clone was detected once. The chain is built from TRBV7-2 and TRBJ2-7; 8 bases line up with TRBD2. J lost 3 bases, V lost 1 base, and 11 bases had no gene match. The CDR3 has 17 amino acids. Germline assignment: CDR1 SGHTA and CDR2 FQGNSA. The CDR3 DNA follows: TGTGCCAGCAGCTTAGATGGTGGGAGCGGGAGAGTCTACGAGCAGTACTTC. Encoded protein: CASSLDGGSGRVYEQYF.

The rearrangement links TRBV7-9 to TRBJ2-3; TRBD2 matches 10 bases. CDR3 size: 15 residues. Trimming took 3 bases from V and 4 from J; bases not matched to a gene: 4. Germline V gene lookup returns CDR1 SEHNR and CDR2 FQNEAQ (reference sequence). The CDR3, as DNA: TGTGCCAGCAGCTTTAGCGGGGGGTTTCCAGATACGCAGTATTTT. Amino acid sequence: CASSFSGGFPDTQYF.

The CDR3: CASSSGQIGMNTEAFF. The CDR3 DNA reads TGTGCCAGCAGTTCTGGACAGATAGGAATGAACACTGAAGCTTTCTTT. The chain employs TRBV5-4 and TRBJ1-1; the D gene is possibly TRBD1 (6 bases). The V gene's germline CDR1 is SGHNT and CDR2 YYREEE (reference sequence). V was clipped by 5 bases and J by 0 bases, with 17 bases between them. CDR3 size: 16 residues.

This clone showed up just once. The gene calls are TRBV9 and TRBJ1-1; TRBD1 matches 9 bases. J was trimmed by 6 bases and V by 0 bases; bases with no gene match: 6. The CDR3 is 15 amino acids. The germline V gene has CDR1 SGDLS and CDR2 YYNGEE. The CDR3 protein is CASSVEGQGLSEAFF. Written as DNA, the CDR3 is TGTGCCAGCAGCGTAGAGGGACAGGGATTGTCTGAAGCTTTCTTT.

This clone has a handful of counts. A far larger clone is one base from this, pointing to a likely read error. The chain links TRBV4-2 to TRBJ1-5, with D possibly matching TRBD1 (6 bases). Germline V gene data show CDR1 as LGHNA and CDR2 as YNFKEQ. V was pared by 4 bases and J by 3 bases, with 19 bases between. CDR3 length: 17 amino acids. The CDR3 loop reads CASSREGVRGYNQPQHF. In DNA form, the CDR3 reads TGTGCCAGCAGCCGTGAGGGAGTCAGGGGATACAATCAGCCCCAGCATTTT.

The chain recombines TRBV25-1 with TRBJ2-3; TRBD2 matches at 11 bases. The CDR3 extends over 16 amino acids. The junction had 5 bases not matched to a gene; V was cut back by 4 bases and J by 2 bases. Germline V CDR1 and CDR2: MGHDK, SYGVNS. In nucleotides, the CDR3 is TGTGCCAGCAGTGCTAGCGGGGGGCCCTTCACAGATACGCAGTATTTT. Its protein is CASSASGGPFTDTQYF. Complete variable domain (other parts from reference TRBV25-1 and TRBJ2-3): EADIYQTPRYLVIGTGKKITLECSQTMGHDKMYWYQQDPGMELHLIHYSYGVNSTEKGDLSSESTVSRIRTEHFPLTLESARPSHTSQYLCASSASGGPFTDTQYFGPGTRLTVL.

The count of this clone is one. The chain employs TRBV19 and TRBJ2-5, with D perhaps TRBD2 (6 bases). Between the trimmed V and J ends, which lost 3 bases and 8 bases, there was a span of 19 bases. This CDR3 spans 15 amino acids. The germline CDR1 and CDR2 sequences are LNHDA and SQIVND (reference sequence). The DNA of the CDR3 is TGTGCCAGTAGTATGGGCGGGGCGAAGAATGACACCCAGTACTTC. Encoded protein: CASSMGGAKNDTQYF.

The chain carries TRBV9 and TRBJ1-6; TRBD1 agrees at 10 bases. The trim removed 4 bases at V and 6 bases at J, leaving 4 bases unmatched. The CDR3 consists of 15 residues. CDR1 and CDR2 (germline): SGDLS, YYNGEE. This chain's CDR3 is CASSPRTGGNSPLHF. CDR3 nucleotide sequence: TGTGCCAGCAGCCCCCGGACAGGGGGTAATTCACCCCTCCACTTT.

CDR3 nucleotide sequence: TGCAGCGTTGAAACAGGGGATGAGCAGTTCTTC. Its translation is CSVETGDEQFF. This sequence joins TRBV29-1 and TRBJ2-1, with 7 bases that match TRBD1. J gave up 8 bases and V 2 bases, and 0 bases lay outside the gene matches. The CDR3 is 11 residues long. CDR1 and CDR2 (germline): SQVTM, ANQGSEA.

Note on this clone: A junction boundary mismatches the germline segment, possibly from a read error. Other DNA sequences in the same sample also yield this CDR3. For the CDR3, the DNA is TGCGCCAGCGCCGAGGGACATAACTCCTACAATGAGCAGTTCTTC. The encoded protein is CASAEGHNSYNEQFF. This rearrangement joins TRBV6-5 to TRBJ2-1, with D possibly TRBD1 on 6 matching bases. Germline-derived CDR1 and CDR2 are MNHEY and SVGAGI. This CDR3 spans 15 amino acids.